A single sample is the source of the 16 T cell receptor beta chains below, sequenced in a study of identifying expanded T cells in peripheral blood. TCRdb keeps only in-frame clones here, not all; method: immunoSEQ multiplex PCR. The sample holds about 94,000 clones, around 90% seen once. The sequencing sample was made of blood. The receptors stem from a person aged 18-70 years in good health.

The count of this clone is one. CDR3 loop: CASSPGQGYYGYTF. The CDR3 DNA reads as TGTGCCAGCAGTCCGGGACAGGGATACTATGGCTACACCTTC. The chain joins TRBV2 to TRBJ1-2, with 9 bases fitting TRBD1. This CDR3 comprises 14 residues. V lost 5 bases and J lost 3; bases outside the gene matches: 4. Germline lookup yields CDR1 SNHLY and CDR2 FYNNEI.

This clone was picked up one time. CDR3 amino acids: CASRDPGQGNYEQYF. In DNA, the CDR3 is TGCGCCAGCAGAGATCCGGGACAGGGGAATTACGAGCAGTACTTC. The rearrangement links TRBV10-2 to TRBJ2-7, with TRBD1 matching 10 bases. The CDR3 loop spans 15 amino acids. Trimming took 6 bases from V and 4 from J; bases not matched to a gene: 9. CDR1 and CDR2 from the germline V gene are WSHSY and SAAADI.

The chain uses TRBV5-5 and TRBJ2-7; TRBD1 aligns across 9 bases. Germline CDR1 reads SGHKS; CDR2 reads YYEKEE (reference sequence). CDR3 length: 15 residues. The V and J ends lost 5 bases and 1 base, in that order; junction bases with no gene match: 7. The CDR3 is CASRMTGTGSYEQYF. CDR3 bases: TGTGCCAGCAGGATGACCGGGACAGGGTCCTACGAGCAGTACTTC.

V and J are TRBV27 and TRBJ2-5, with TRBD1 matching 7 bases. The DNA end is a closer match to TRBJ2-7, so the J assignment may be wrong. This CDR3 contains 13 residues. Germline V lookup: CDR1 MNHEY, CDR2 SMNVEV (reference sequence). The CDR3 region is CASSRDSTYEQYF. CDR3 in DNA: TGTGCCAGCAGTCGGGACAGCACCTACGAGCAGTACTTC.

The J gene is TRBJ2-1, the V gene TRBV7-3; tentatively, D is TRBD2 (5 bases). V was shortened by 0 bases and J by 0 bases, with 12 bases between the two germline ends. CDR1 is SGHTA, CDR2 FQGTGA, per germline. The CDR3 length is 17 residues. This CDR3 is CASSLTGEKASYNEQFF. The CDR3 DNA sequence: TGTGCCAGCAGCTTAACGGGAGAGAAAGCCTCCTACAATGAGCAGTTCTTC.

The gene calls are TRBV2 and TRBJ2-5; D remains ambiguous. With 6 bases removed from V and 3 bases from J, the gap between germline ends came to 5 bases. The germline V gene encodes CDR1 SNHLY and CDR2 FYNNEI. CDR3 size: 11 residues. Here the CDR3 reads CASSGEETQYF. The DNA for the CDR3 is TGTGCCAGCAGCGGAGAAGAGACCCAGTACTTC.

V and J are TRBV7-2 and TRBJ2-1, with D possibly matching TRBD1 (6 bases). CDR1 and CDR2 from the germline V gene are SGHTA and FQGNSA. Trimming took off 2 bases at V and 1 base at J, with 6 bases between the two ends. This CDR3 contains 14 residues. The DNA of the CDR3 is TGTGCCAGCAGCTTAACAGGGTCCTACAATGAGCAGTTCTTC. It encodes CASSLTGSYNEQFF.

The V call is TRBV7-9, the J call TRBJ1-6; 7 bases are a match to TRBD1. The J segment lost 6 bases and the V segment lost 6 bases, leaving 8 bases of the junction unmatched. The CDR3 is made up of 15 amino acids. Germline V CDR1 and CDR2: SEHNR, FQNEAQ (reference sequence). CDR3: CASRGGQLPNSPLHF. In DNA form, the CDR3 reads TGTGCCAGCAGGGGGGGACAGCTTCCTAATTCACCCCTCCACTTT.

This clone was found a few times. The chain joins TRBV5-6 to TRBJ2-7, with D unclear. The germline V gene encodes CDR1 SGHDT and CDR2 YYEEEE. The V and J ends lost 1 base and 2 bases respectively, with 4 bases between them. This CDR3 spans 12 amino acids. CDR3 nucleotide sequence: TGTGCCAGCAGCTTGAAACCCTACGAGCAGTACTTC. Translation gives CASSLKPYEQYF.

The chain joins TRBV9 to TRBJ1-4, with no clear D. Trimming shortened V by 2 bases and J by 3 bases, and 11 bases separated the two germline ends. The CDR3 length is 15 residues. Germline assignment: CDR1 SGDLS and CDR2 YYNGEE. CDR3 region: CASSVLGSSNEKLFF. CDR3 sequence (DNA): TGTGCCAGCAGCGTCTTAGGTAGTTCTAATGAAAAACTGTTTTTT.

V is TRBV20-1 and J is TRBJ1-2; 9 bases agree with TRBD1. Germline trimming cut 5 bases from V and 8 bases from J; bases unmatched to any gene: 3. In germline, CDR1 is DFQATT, CDR2 SNEGSKA (reference sequence). The CDR3 runs 11 residues. CDR3: CSASGTGGYTF. In DNA form, the CDR3 reads TGCAGTGCTTCCGGGACAGGGGGCTACACCTTC.

This clone showed up just once. V gene TRBV30 combines with J gene TRBJ2-2; no definite D call. Per germline, CDR1 GTSNPN and CDR2 SVGIG (reference sequence). V was pared by 2 bases and J by 5 bases, with 12 bases between. The CDR3 length is 14 residues. The CDR3 loop is CAWSYGNPTGELFF. The CDR3 DNA reads TGTGCCTGGAGTTATGGGAACCCGACCGGGGAGCTGTTTTTT.

The rearrangement links TRBV5-1 to TRBJ2-1; TRBD2 aligns across 15 bases. Losses at the gene ends were 2 bases for V and 3 bases for J; bases not matched to a gene: 6. This CDR3 comprises 18 residues. Germline-derived CDR1 and CDR2 are SGHRS and YFSETQ. In nucleotides, the CDR3 is TGCGCCAGCAGCTTCCGGACTAGCGGGGGGGCGGTCTACAATGAGCAGTTCTTC. Translation: CASSFRTSGGAVYNEQFF.

The rearrangement links TRBV7-2 to TRBJ2-1, with 7 nucleotides matching TRBD1. Germline loops: CDR1 SGHTA, CDR2 FQGNSA. After removal of 6 bases from V and 2 bases from J, the junction contained 10 bases not matched to a gene. The CDR3 loop spans 16 amino acids. DNA of the CDR3: TGTGCCAGCAGTTCACCACCCGACAGGGCCTACAATGAGCAGTTCTTC. This translates into CASSSPPDRAYNEQFF.

As regards this clone: Other DNA sequences in this sample translate to the same CDR3. The V and J genes are TRBV5-1 and TRBJ2-5; D might be TRBD1 or TRBD2, each matching 5 bases. CDR1 is SGHRS, CDR2 YFSETQ, per germline. The CDR3 is 13 amino acids. The V end was cut by 0 bases, the J end by 2 bases, with 5 bases between. The CDR3 DNA reads TGCGCCAGCAGCTTGGGGGGGCAAGAGACCCAGTACTTC. Translation gives CASSLGGQETQYF.

In its sample, this clone was seen a few times. This chain joins TRBV5-6 and TRBJ2-3; D ambiguous. Trimming removed 2 bases from V and 0 bases from J, with 13 bases in between. This CDR3 region has 16 residues. Germline CDR1 is SGHDT and CDR2 is YYEEEE. The CDR3 bases are TGTGCCAGCAGCTTAAAGCTGCTGGCTAGCACAGATACGCAGTATTTT. It translates to CASSLKLLASTDTQYF.